This entry lists 3 T cell receptor beta chains sequenced from one sample in a study of PD-1 blockade in classical Hodgkin lymphoma. The time point denotes: cycle 4 day 1 (C4D1), after 6 weeks of nivolumab. Every patient had relapsed following autologous stem cell transplantation, and cohorts differed in brentuximab vedotin exposure. The data were produced by immunoSEQ multiplex PCR, yet TCRdb's version contains in-frame clones alone and is incomplete. The sample contains about 46,000 clones, about 76% of which appear only once. Source: peripheral blood mononuclear cells (PBMCs), taken before the fourth cycle of nivolumab. The origin of the receptors is a human donor with classical Hodgkin lymphoma.

The CDR3 here is CSVVFGVPNTGELFF. CDR3 DNA sequence: TGCAGCGTTGTTTTTGGGGTACCGAACACCGGGGAGCTGTTTTTT. The rearrangement links TRBV29-1 to TRBJ2-2; D gene unclear. Trimming took 4 bases from V and 0 from J, leaving 12 bases between them. Germline V lookup: CDR1 SQVTM, CDR2 ANQGSEA. This CDR3 region has 15 residues.

The chain uses TRBV18 and TRBJ1-2; 9 nucleotides match TRBD1. Germline CDR1 is KGHSH and CDR2 is LQKENI. This CDR3 spans 14 amino acids. V was pared by 2 bases and J by 5 bases, with 3 bases of the junction left unmatched. The CDR3 loop reads CASSPTGGKYGYTF. Written as DNA, the CDR3 is TGTGCCAGCTCACCAACAGGGGGCAAATATGGCTACACCTTC.

This clone was seen only a few times. The CDR3 nucleotides read TGTGCCAGTAAGCAAGGAGGTCGGGGCAATCAGCCCCAGCATTTT. Translated, it gives CASKQGGRGNQPQHF. J is TRBJ1-5 and V is TRBV19; D gene ambiguous. CDR1 is LNHDA, CDR2 SQIVND, per germline (reference sequence). The CDR3 length is 15 residues. V lost 7 bases, J lost 2 bases, and 15 bases lay in between.